This is a list of T cell receptor beta chains from one sample in a study of liver allograft versus peripheral blood T cells. Using its own MiXCR run on the reads, TCRdb lists one record per CDR3 protein. The sample has some 4,000 distinct CDR3 sequences, 16% seen once; the top ten hold 21%. The receptors shown here come from a human patient who had a liver transplant. A share of the T cells may be of graft donor origin. The CDR3 runs from the conserved cysteine through the conserved F or W. Each record gives: clone size, J gene, D gene, V gene, CDR3 length, CDR3 protein, CDR3 DNA. D genes are given only for firm matches. Clone sizes are given selectively: once, few, many, or a class where the clone is expanded.

clone size: -
J gene: TRBJ1-1
D gene: -
V gene: TRBV12-3/TRBV12-4
CDR3 length: 14
CDR3 protein: CASRRGGGHTEAFF
CDR3 DNA: TGTGCCAGCAGAAGGGGGGGCGGCCACACTGAAGCTTTCTTT

clone size: many
J gene: TRBJ2-1
D gene: TRBD2
V gene: TRBV19
CDR3 length: 14
CDR3 protein: CASRGEGPLDEQFF
CDR3 DNA: TGTGCCAGTAGGGGGGAGGGTCCACTGGATGAGCAGTTCTTC

clone size: many
J gene: TRBJ1-1
D gene: -
V gene: TRBV7-2
CDR3 length: 12
CDR3 protein: CASSSRGSEAFF
CDR3 DNA: TGTGCCAGCAGCTCTAGGGGCAGTGAAGCTTTCTTT

clone size: medium-sized
J gene: TRBJ1-1
D gene: -
V gene: TRBV7-2
CDR3 length: 16
CDR3 protein: CASSLTRGGRSGVAFF
CDR3 DNA: TGTGCCAGCAGCCTCACCCGGGGGGGTCGGTCGGGGGTAGCTTTCTTT

clone size: few
J gene: TRBJ2-3
D gene: TRBD2
V gene: TRBV7-2
CDR3 length: 16
CDR3 protein: CASSLTSGDMADTQYF
CDR3 DNA: TGTGCCAGCAGCTTAACTAGCGGGGACATGGCAGATACGCAGTATTTT

clone size: -
J gene: TRBJ2-7
D gene: -
V gene: TRBV11-2
CDR3 length: 14
CDR3 protein: CASSSRLMTYEQYF
CDR3 DNA: TGTGCCAGCAGCTCGCGTCTAATGACCTACGAGCAGTACTTC

clone size: medium-sized
J gene: TRBJ1-5
D gene: -
V gene: TRBV7-2
CDR3 length: 15
CDR3 protein: CASSSEGYSNQPQHF
CDR3 DNA: TGTGCCAGCAGCTCAGAGGGTTATAGCAATCAGCCCCAGCATTTT

clone size: medium-sized
J gene: TRBJ1-2
D gene: -
V gene: TRBV18
CDR3 length: 14
CDR3 protein: CASSPLRGPIGYTF
CDR3 DNA: TGTGCCAGCTCACCCCTGAGGGGTCCTATCGGCTACACCTTC

clone size: few
J gene: TRBJ2-1
D gene: TRBD1
V gene: TRBV5-5
CDR3 length: 23
CDR3 protein: CASSLARKQPGQGPASPYNEQFF
CDR3 DNA: TGTGCCAGCAGCTTGGCCCGAAAACAACCGGGACAGGGCCCGGCGAGCCCCTACAATGAGCAGTTCTTC

clone size: few
J gene: TRBJ1-3
D gene: TRBD1
V gene: TRBV20-1
CDR3 length: 13
CDR3 protein: CSARMAGGNTIYF
CDR3 DNA: TGCAGTGCTAGGATGGCAGGGGGCAACACCATATATTTT

clone size: -
J gene: TRBJ1-1
D gene: -
V gene: TRBV7-2
CDR3 length: 16
CDR3 protein: CASSLGGSGVNTEAFF
CDR3 DNA: TGTGCCAGCAGCCTAGGGGGATCAGGGGTGAACACTGAAGCTTTTTTT

clone size: -
J gene: TRBJ1-2
D gene: -
V gene: TRBV28
CDR3 length: 16
CDR3 protein: CASSLVPGNANYGYTF
CDR3 DNA: TGTGCCAGCAGTTTGGTCCCCGGTAATGCTAACTATGGCTACACCTTC

clone size: medium-sized
J gene: TRBJ2-7
D gene: -
V gene: TRBV18
CDR3 length: 13
CDR3 protein: CASSPAVSYEQYF
CDR3 DNA: TGTGCCAGCTCACCCGCCGTCTCCTACGAGCAGTACTTC

clone size: medium-sized
J gene: TRBJ1-1
D gene: -
V gene: TRBV30
CDR3 length: 12
CDR3 protein: CAWKVMNTEAFF
CDR3 DNA: TGTGCCTGGAAAGTTATGAACACTGAAGCTTTCTTT

clone size: medium-sized
J gene: TRBJ1-5
D gene: TRBD1
V gene: TRBV12-3/TRBV12-4
CDR3 length: 13
CDR3 protein: CASSKQGHQPQHF
CDR3 DNA: TGTGCCAGCAGTAAACAGGGGCATCAGCCCCAGCATTTT